The T cell receptor (beta chain) under discussion was sequenced for a study of naive CD8 T cells in extremely preterm neonates. As to this clone: Its target is unknown.

Between the trimmed V and J ends, which lost 10 bases and 8 bases, there was a span of 15 bases. CDR3 size: 11 residues. The germline V gene has CDR1 SGHNT and CDR2 YYREEE (reference sequence). Measured with immunoSEQ multiplex PCR; TCRdb has only the in-frame clones, and not every one. Here the sample spans about 7,000 clones, about 98% being singletons. General study findings and limits: The authors flagged variable productive template counts in preterm samples.

V usage is TRBV5-4 and J usage is TRBJ1-2; possibly TRBD1 for D (6 bases). The receptor was isolated from a human donor in good health. Sequencing used naive CD8+ T cells from blood. The CDR3 sequence: CAYLGGGGYTF. DNA of the CDR3: TGTGCCTATCTCGGTGGGGGCGGCTACACCTTC.